The present entry profiles one TCR beta chain with its context. Antigen: not known. This record comes from a study of Graves' ophthalmopathy and Graves' hyperthyroidism. Across the whole study: The blood sample was drawn at first diagnosis and before any treatment. Findings and caveats of the study: Blood contained most expanded thyroid clonotypes exceeding 0.001 frequency.

As the template, RNA transcripts were used to amplify TCR beta CDR3 regions. RT-PCR with HTBI primers came first, then second-round multiplex PCR. One entry per CDR3 protein, called by TCRdb with MiXCR from the multiplex PCR reads. The data show about 740,000 distinct CDR3 sequences, around 40% seen once. The CDR3 is made up of 12 amino acids. CDR1 SEHNR and CDR2 FQNEAQ come from the germline V gene (reference sequence). V shed 5 bases and J 6 bases; nucleotides not matched to a gene: 3. The sequencing input was peripheral blood. The V gene is TRBV7-9, the J gene TRBJ2-7; 8 nucleotides match TRBD1. The TCR originated in an adult man with Graves' ophthalmopathy. The CDR3 bases are TGTGCCAGCAGCGTTACAGGGGGCGAGCAGTACTTC. Protein: CASSVTGGEQYF.